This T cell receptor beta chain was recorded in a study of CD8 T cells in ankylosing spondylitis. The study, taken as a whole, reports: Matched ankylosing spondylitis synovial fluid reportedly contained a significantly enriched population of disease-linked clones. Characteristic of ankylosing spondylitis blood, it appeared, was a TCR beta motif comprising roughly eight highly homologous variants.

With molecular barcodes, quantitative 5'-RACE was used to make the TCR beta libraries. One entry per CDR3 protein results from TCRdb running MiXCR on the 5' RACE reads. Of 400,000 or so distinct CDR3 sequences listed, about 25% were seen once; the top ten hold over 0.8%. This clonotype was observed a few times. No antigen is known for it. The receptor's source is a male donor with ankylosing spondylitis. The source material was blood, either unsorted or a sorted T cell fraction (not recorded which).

This chain's CDR3 is CASSQTSGSGEQFF. CDR3 DNA: TGTGCCAGCAGCCAGACTAGCGGGTCGGGTGAGCAGTTCTTC. The V gene is TRBV5-5, the J gene TRBJ2-1; 10 nucleotides line up with TRBD2. V lost 4 bases and J lost 9; bases outside the gene matches: 7. This CDR3 has 14 amino acids. The V gene's germline CDR1 is SGHKS and CDR2 YYEKEE (reference sequence).